This TCR beta chain is drawn from a study of blood T cell repertoires in COVID-19. Study details: In each case, the material was cDNA or gDNA derived from T cells, B-cell-depleted T cells, or PBMCs.

This clone occurred a few times. There are 13 residues in the CDR3. Trimming removed 5 bases at V and 4 bases at J, with 14 bases between. Germline loops: CDR1 GTSNPN, CDR2 SVGIG (reference sequence). Sequencing was performed with immunoSEQ multiplex PCR; in TCRdb, only in-frame clones are kept and a portion is missing. This sample has around 80,000 clones; about 83% occur once, and the top ten carry 25% to 30%. The chain links TRBV30 to TRBJ1-2; D gene ambiguous. Input material: peripheral blood. The TCR originated in an elderly woman with acute or convalescent COVID-19. The chain's CDR3 is CAWQARATYGYTF. DNA for the CDR3: TGTGCCTGGCAGGCAAGAGCAACCTATGGCTACACCTTC.